This passage covers 32 T cell receptor beta chains from one sample sequenced in a study of T cell clones after liver transplantation. Using immunoSEQ multiplex PCR, the repertoire was profiled, and TCRdb retains in-frame clones only, with some absent. The sample contains 12,000 to 15,000 clones, about 93% of which appear only once. Specimen: CD8+ T cells from blood, collected before liver transplant. These receptor sequences come from a human donor who received a liver transplant.

The rearrangement links TRBV9 to TRBJ2-7, with D maybe TRBD1 (5 bases). This CDR3 spans 14 amino acids. The germline V gene has CDR1 SGDLS and CDR2 YYNGEE. V lost 0 bases to trimming and J lost 0 bases, with 7 bases between them. The CDR3 sequence is CASSVEGASYEQYF. The CDR3 bases are TGTGCCAGCAGCGTAGAAGGGGCCTCCTACGAGCAGTACTTC.

This clone has just one count. This sequence joins TRBV2 and TRBJ2-1, with TRBD1 matching 10 bases. Germline CDR1 is SNHLY and CDR2 is FYNNEI. J lost 0 bases, V lost 10 bases, and 15 bases had no gene match. The CDR3 is 18 residues long. The CDR3 sequence: CATKEGQGQFRSYNEQFF. In DNA, the CDR3 is TGTGCCACCAAGGAGGGACAGGGGCAGTTTCGCTCCTACAATGAGCAGTTCTTC.

The chain is built from TRBV2 and TRBJ2-1; 11 nucleotides line up with TRBD2. Germline values: CDR1 SNHLY, CDR2 FYNNEI. V lost 5 bases, J lost 6 bases, and 6 bases stayed unmatched. The CDR3 contains 15 residues. The CDR3 bases are TGTGCCAGCAGTACTAGCGGGAGAATGGGCAATGAGCAGTTCTTC. This gives the protein CASSTSGRMGNEQFF.

The gene calls are TRBV23-1 and TRBJ1-4; D remains unclear. TRBV23-1 is labeled an ORF, and its function is uncertain. The CDR3 sequence is 16 residues long. Trimming pared 2 bases from V and 2 bases from J, leaving 12 bases between. CDR3 sequence reads: CASSQKIDGTNEKLFF. DNA for the CDR3: TGCGCCAGCAGTCAAAAGATAGACGGGACTAATGAAAAACTGTTTTTT.

The chain carries TRBV28 and TRBJ2-7, with D perhaps assigned TRBD1 or TRBD2 (6 bases each). Germline V gives CDR1 MDHEN, CDR2 SYDVKM. The CDR3 extends over 13 amino acids. The V end was cut by 4 bases, the J end by 5 bases, with 12 bases between. The CDR3 protein is CASSSGGPHEQYF. In DNA, the CDR3 is TGTGCCAGCAGTTCCGGGGGCCCTCACGAGCAGTACTTC.

This chain links TRBV7-9 with TRBJ2-7, with D maybe TRBD1 (7 bases). The germline V gene encodes CDR1 SEHNR and CDR2 FQNEAQ (reference sequence). The CDR3 consists of 15 residues. The V end lost 5 bases, the J end lost 2 bases, and 16 bases lay between the germline ends. CDR3 bases: TGTGCCAGCAGCCCCAAGACAGGGACTGCCTACGAGCAGTACTTC. It is translated as CASSPKTGTAYEQYF.

This clone turned up a few times. The V and J genes are TRBV9 and TRBJ1-1; a weak D match, TRBD1 (6 bases). CDR1 is SGDLS and CDR2 is YYNGEE in the germline V gene. Trimming stripped 3 bases from V and 7 bases from J, with 13 bases between. The CDR3 has 13 amino acids. The CDR3 bases are TGTGCCAGCAGCGAACAGGGCCCCCTTGAAGCTTTCTTT. Its translation is CASSEQGPLEAFF.

J is TRBJ2-7 and V is TRBV7-9; 7 bases align to TRBD1. The CDR3 extends over 15 amino acids. Trimming at V came to 5 bases and at J to 4 bases, leaving 11 bases not matched to a gene. Looked up from germline, CDR1 is SEHNR and CDR2 is FQNEAQ (reference sequence). This CDR3 reads CASSPSRTGPYEQYF. As DNA, the CDR3 is TGTGCCAGCAGCCCTAGTAGGACAGGACCGTACGAGCAGTACTTC.

The chain is built from TRBV9 and TRBJ2-1; weak D call: TRBD1 (6 bases). The CDR3 totals 15 residues. CDR1 is SGDLS and CDR2 is YYNGEE in the germline V gene. Trimming cost V 0 bases and J 3 bases, with 10 bases left between them. This CDR3 reads CASSVAGDGYNEQFF. CDR3 nucleotide sequence: TGTGCCAGCAGCGTAGCAGGGGACGGCTACAATGAGCAGTTCTTC.

CDR3 amino acids: CASTPGPMNTEAFF. The CDR3 DNA reads as TGTGCCAGCACGCCAGGGCCCATGAACACTGAAGCTTTCTTT. The chain combines TRBV2 with TRBJ1-1; TRBD1 is a possible D gene (5 bases). The CDR3 runs 14 residues. The V end lost 7 bases, the J end lost 0 bases, and 12 bases lay between the germline ends. In germline, CDR1 is SNHLY, CDR2 FYNNEI. The full variable domain, with the rest looked up from reference TRBV2 and TRBJ1-1, is EPEVTQTPSHQVTQMGQEVILRCVPISNHLYFYWYRQILGQKVEFLVSFYNNEISEKSEIFDDQFSVERPDGSNFTLKIRSTKLEDSAMYFCASTPGPMNTEAFFGQGTRLTVV.

The chain employs TRBV4-1 and TRBJ2-2; TRBD2 is a possible D gene (6 bases). CDR3 size: 15 residues. The germline V and J ends were trimmed by 1 base and 8 bases, with 14 bases remaining between them. Germline V CDR1 and CDR2: MGHRA, YSYEKL. The CDR3 DNA follows: TGCGCCAGCAGCCAAGGGATACTAGCAATGGGGGAGCTGTTTTTT. It translates to CASSQGILAMGELFF.

The rearrangement joins TRBV7-7 to TRBJ2-7; tentative D call: TRBD2 (5 bases). Trimming removed 5 bases at V and 3 bases at J, with 17 bases between. The CDR3 is 15 residues long. Germline CDR1 SSHAT, CDR2 FNYEAQ (reference sequence). Here the CDR3 reads CASSPGVGTNYEQYF. The CDR3 nucleotides are TGTGCCAGCAGCCCCGGGGTAGGCACAAACTACGAGCAGTACTTC. The full variable domain, completed using reference TRBV7-7 and TRBJ2-7, is GAGVSQSPRYKVTKRGQDVTLRCDPISSHATLYWYQQALGQGPEFLTYFNYEAQPDKSGLPSDRFSAERPEGSISTLTIQRTEQRDSAMYRCASSPGVGTNYEQYFGPGTRLTVT.

The chain combines TRBV28 with TRBJ2-2; weak D call: TRBD2 (5 bases). Germline lookup yields CDR1 MDHEN and CDR2 SYDVKM. The length of the CDR3 is 13 residues. V shed 6 bases and J shed 7 bases, with 12 bases lying between them. The CDR3 region is CASSHRGLGELFF. In nucleotides, the CDR3 is TGTGCCAGCAGCCACCGGGGTCTCGGGGAGCTGTTTTTT.

V and J are TRBV29-1 and TRBJ2-1; D may be TRBD2 (7 bases). The CDR3 contains 15 residues. V lost 3 bases and J lost 0, with 12 bases in between. Germline V lookup: CDR1 SQVTM, CDR2 ANQGSEA. The CDR3 protein is CSVDRGASSYNEQFF. The CDR3 DNA is TGCAGCGTTGACCGGGGGGCTAGCTCCTACAATGAGCAGTTCTTC.

V and J are TRBV7-9 and TRBJ2-1, with 7 nucleotides matching TRBD2. Germline V CDR1 and CDR2: SEHNR, FQNEAQ (reference sequence). CDR3 length: 17 amino acids. V dropped 4 bases and J dropped 4; count of bases not matched to a gene: 13. The CDR3 DNA is TGTGCCAGCAGCTCTCCTTTAATGGGAGGGAAGTACAATGAGCAGTTCTTC. Amino acids: CASSSPLMGGKYNEQFF. The full variable domain, in which reference TRBV7-9 and TRBJ2-1 provide the parts outside the CDR3, is DTGVSQNPRHKITKRGQNVTFRCDPISEHNRLYWYRQTLGQGPEFLTYFQNEAQLEKSRLLSDRFSAERPKGSFSTLEIQRTEQGDSAMYLCASSSPLMGGKYNEQFFGPGTRLTVL.

V and J are TRBV7-2 and TRBJ2-5, with 11 bases fitting TRBD2. Trimming took 0 bases from V and 0 from J; bases not matched to a gene: 6. The CDR3 is made up of 18 amino acids. CDR1 and CDR2 (germline): SGHTA, FQGNSA. This CDR3 is CASSLALGLAEHQETQYF. CDR3 nucleotides: TGTGCCAGCAGCTTAGCTTTGGGACTAGCGGAGCACCAAGAGACCCAGTACTTC.

This rearrangement joins TRBV15 to TRBJ2-7, with 7 bases matching TRBD1. The CDR3 runs 14 residues. The trim removed 7 bases at V and 0 bases at J, leaving 6 bases unmatched. In germline, CDR1 is LNHNV, CDR2 YYDKDF (reference sequence). The DNA for the CDR3 is TGTGCCACCACCCAAGGGGGCCCCTCCTACGAGCAGTACTTC. Protein sequence: CATTQGGPSYEQYF.

Within the sample, this clone is medium-sized. The chain uses TRBV7-6 and TRBJ2-7; TRBD2 matches 10 bases. The junction had 6 bases not matched to a gene; V was cut back by 0 bases and J by 4 bases. The CDR3 length is 16 residues. Germline V gives CDR1 SGHVS, CDR2 FNYEAQ. The CDR3 is CASSLASSGSSYEQYF. The CDR3 bases are TGTGCCAGCAGCTTAGCGTCTAGCGGGAGTTCGTACGAGCAGTACTTC.

This clone was observed once. The chain recombines TRBV19 with TRBJ2-1, with 10 bases lining up with TRBD2. Germline-derived CDR1 and CDR2 are LNHDA and SQIVND (reference sequence). J was trimmed by 8 bases and V by 2 bases; bases with no gene match: 6. This CDR3 region has 15 residues. The CDR3 sequence: CASSIRLAGDYEQFF. CDR3 bases: TGTGCCAGTAGTATACGCCTAGCGGGAGACTATGAGCAGTTCTTC.

The chain recombines TRBV18 with TRBJ2-7; a possible D gene is TRBD2 (6 bases). The germline gives CDR1 KGHSH, CDR2 LQKENI. Deletions cut 0 bases from V and 6 bases from J, with 12 bases between. The CDR3 sequence is 14 residues long. The CDR3 reads CASSPPIGAGEQYF. The CDR3 DNA reads TGTGCCAGCTCACCACCAATAGGAGCGGGCGAGCAGTACTTC.

The chain combines TRBV9 with TRBJ2-5, with unresolved D. Germline V gene data show CDR1 as SGDLS and CDR2 as YYNGEE. V was clipped by 0 bases and J by 1 base, with 7 bases between them. The CDR3 spans 14 residues. CDR3 loop: CASSVVGGQETQYF. CDR3 in DNA: TGTGCCAGCAGCGTAGTGGGTGGCCAAGAGACCCAGTACTTC.

The chain couples TRBV4-1 to TRBJ2-7, with D maybe TRBD2 (6 bases). The germline V gene has CDR1 MGHRA and CDR2 YSYEKL. Trimming pared 3 bases from V and 3 bases from J, leaving 12 bases between. This CDR3 contains 14 residues. The CDR3 region has the DNA TGCGCCAGCAGCCAGGGGGTGGGGGGCTACGAGCAGTACTTC. Amino acids: CASSQGVGGYEQYF.

The chain recombines TRBV28 with TRBJ2-5; D perhaps matches TRBD2 (6 bases). Germline values: CDR1 MDHEN, CDR2 SYDVKM. This CDR3 is 15 amino acids long. V was trimmed by 6 bases and J by 1 base, leaving 15 bases between them. CDR3 nucleotides: TGTGCCAGCAGCCCCCCGGAGGGTACCCAAGAGACCCAGTACTTC. It is translated as CASSPPEGTQETQYF.

This clone was picked up one time. The J gene is TRBJ1-1, the V gene TRBV19, with a possible D match to TRBD1 (5 bases). Germline CDR1 reads LNHDA; CDR2 reads SQIVND (reference sequence). The CDR3 loop spans 16 amino acids. Trimming took off 2 bases at V and 3 bases at J, with 16 bases between the two ends. CDR3 nucleotides: TGTGCCAGTAGTATACCTACTGAGGGAGGGGACACTGAAGCTTTCTTT. Protein sequence: CASSIPTEGGDTEAFF.

This sequence joins TRBV29-1 and TRBJ2-7; D may be TRBD1 (5 bases). Germline loops: CDR1 SQVTM, CDR2 ANQGSEA. V lost 0 bases to trimming and J lost 2 bases, with 14 bases between them. This CDR3 comprises 15 residues. In nucleotides, the CDR3 is TGCAGCGTTGAAGATCCAGAAGGACACGCCTACGAGCAGTACTTC. Translating gives CSVEDPEGHAYEQYF.

V gene TRBV4-2 combines with J gene TRBJ2-7, with a tentative D call TRBD1 (5 bases). There are 14 residues in the CDR3. Germline values: CDR1 LGHNA, CDR2 YNFKEQ. V was shortened by 1 base and J by 6 bases, with 13 bases between the two germline ends. In DNA, the CDR3 is TGTGCCAGCAGCCAAGGGATTGGGGCTATCGAGCAGTACTTC. Translated: CASSQGIGAIEQYF.

This chain links TRBV29-1 with TRBJ2-1, with D possibly TRBD2 on 5 matching bases. Germline lookup yields CDR1 SQVTM and CDR2 ANQGSEA. This CDR3 is 15 amino acids long. V gave up 1 base and J gave up 4 bases, with 14 bases separating them. CDR3 region: CSVEGRADPYNEQFF. As DNA, the CDR3 is TGCAGCGTTGAAGGCAGAGCGGACCCTTACAATGAGCAGTTCTTC.

The chain recombines TRBV10-3 with TRBJ2-3, with D tentatively TRBD1 or TRBD2 (5 bases each). Germline assignment: CDR1 ENHRY and CDR2 SYGVKD. This CDR3 is 16 amino acids long. Trimming cost V 0 bases and J 6 bases, with 16 bases left between them. Here the CDR3 DNA reads TGTGCCATCAGTGAGTCGGGTGGGACCCTGGGGGATACGCAGTATTTT. This sequence encodes CAISESGGTLGDTQYF.

This chain joins TRBV27 and TRBJ2-5; D ambiguous. Germline V lookup: CDR1 MNHEY, CDR2 SMNVEV (reference sequence). The CDR3 has 12 amino acids. Between the trimmed V and J ends, which lost 7 bases and 5 bases, there was a span of 11 bases. The CDR3 here is CASTSTGETQYF. CDR3 nucleotide sequence: TGTGCCAGCACCTCAACCGGGGAGACCCAGTACTTC.

The chain carries TRBV27 and TRBJ2-7, with 14 bases fitting TRBD2. V gave up 6 bases and J gave up 0 bases; unmatched junction bases: 7. CDR1 is MNHEY and CDR2 is SMNVEV in the germline V gene (reference sequence). The length of the CDR3 is 17 residues. In DNA form, the CDR3 reads TGTGCCAGCAGGACCGGGACTAGCGGGAGTATCTCCTACGAGCAGTACTTC. Translation gives CASRTGTSGSISYEQYF.

V gene TRBV28 combines with J gene TRBJ2-1, with 7 bases that match TRBD1. The CDR3 has 17 residues. Trimming removed 5 bases from V and 2 bases from J; junction bases left unmatched: 12. Germline V CDR1 and CDR2: MDHEN, SYDVKM. The CDR3 protein is CASSTTLQGSPYNEQFF. CDR3 DNA: TGTGCCAGCAGTACAACCTTACAGGGGTCCCCCTACAATGAGCAGTTCTTC.

The chain combines TRBV10-2 with TRBJ2-7, with 7 bases matching TRBD1. Germline CDR1 and CDR2: WSHSY and SAAADI. V shed 1 base, J shed 2 bases, and the junction held 2 bases outside the gene matches. The CDR3 runs to 14 residues. CDR3 DNA sequence: TGCGCCAGCAGTGAGTGGCAGGGGGCCTACGAGCAGTACTTC. Residues: CASSEWQGAYEQYF.